The 26 T cell receptor beta chains below all came from one sample that was sequenced in a study of shared clonotypes between healthy human individuals. Clones were read by immunoSEQ multiplex PCR, and TCRdb kept only the in-frame ones, dropping some. The data show millions of clones, with around 95% seen just once and roughly 0.13% held by the top ten. Sequenced: naive CD4+ T cells sorted from blood. The sample's subset: CD45RA+ positively selected. The receptors come from a young man in good health.

The gene calls are TRBV5-8 and TRBJ1-5, with D possibly TRBD1 on 5 matching bases. The CDR3 runs to 13 residues. Germline V gene sequence: CDR1 SGHTS, CDR2 YDEGEE. V was shortened by 0 bases and J by 6 bases, with 7 bases between the two germline ends. The CDR3 is CASSLDGTQPQHF. CDR3 DNA sequence: TGTGCCAGCAGCTTGGACGGGACTCAGCCCCAGCATTTT.

This sequence joins TRBV29-1 and TRBJ2-1; no clear D. Per germline, CDR1 SQVTM and CDR2 ANQGSEA. Trimming pared 1 base from V and 6 bases from J, leaving 10 bases between. CDR3 size: 13 residues. CDR3 in amino acids: CSVEVDVFNEQFF. The CDR3 DNA reads TGCAGCGTTGAAGTGGACGTTTTCAATGAGCAGTTCTTC.

The V gene is TRBV5-6, the J gene TRBJ2-6; weak D call: TRBD2 (6 bases). This CDR3 comprises 14 residues. Trimming stripped 4 bases from V and 3 bases from J, with 8 bases between. Germline CDR1 and CDR2: SGHDT and YYEEEE. The CDR3 spells CASSRDFGANVLTF. Here the CDR3 DNA reads TGTGCCAGCAGCCGGGACTTTGGGGCCAACGTCCTGACTTTC.

This chain links TRBV6-5 with TRBJ2-3, with D unresolved. Trimming shortened V by 6 bases and J by 5 bases, and 12 bases separated the two germline ends. The CDR3 runs 13 residues. Germline CDR1 and CDR2: MNHEY and SVGAGI. This CDR3 is CASRDLLLDTQYF. As DNA, the CDR3 is TGTGCCAGCAGGGACCTCTTACTAGATACGCAGTATTTT.

The CDR3 DNA follows: TGTGCCAGCAGCTTGGCGTCGGGACCCTCAGGGTCACCCCTCCACTTT. Translating gives CASSLASGPSGSPLHF. The rearrangement joins TRBV5-8 to TRBJ1-6; D perhaps matches TRBD1 (5 bases). Germline V gene data show CDR1 as SGHTS and CDR2 as YDEGEE. V was pared by 0 bases and J by 10 bases, with 17 bases between. CDR3 size: 16 residues. Drawing the rest from reference TRBV5-8 and TRBJ1-6, the complete variable domain is EAGVTQSPTHLIKTRGQQATLRCSPISGHTSVYWYQQALGLGLQFLLWYDEGEERNRGNFPPRFSGRQFPNYSSELNVNALELEDSALYLCASSLASGPSGSPLHFGNGTRLTVT.

The V call is TRBV7-9, the J call TRBJ1-1; 9 bases line up with TRBD1. Germline assignment: CDR1 SEHNR and CDR2 FQNEAQ (reference sequence). With V trimmed by 5 bases and J by 7 bases, 11 bases remained unmatched. CDR3 length equals 15 residues. CDR3 coding DNA: TGTGCCAGCAGCGGCCTTTATGGGACAGGGAGTGAAGCTTTCTTT. This gives the protein CASSGLYGTGSEAFF.

The CDR3 nucleotides are TGTGCCAGCAGTGAAGACGCACCTTGGGAGCTTTCACCCCTCCACTTT. Protein sequence: CASSEDAPWELSPLHF. The V and J genes are TRBV6-1 and TRBJ1-6; D unclear. Trimming left V 1 base short and J 9 bases short, with 16 bases between. The germline gives CDR1 MNHNS, CDR2 SASEGT. The CDR3 consists of 16 residues.

V and J are TRBV7-3 and TRBJ1-6; 7 bases align to TRBD1. The germline V gene encodes CDR1 SGHTA and CDR2 FQGTGA. The length of the CDR3 is 15 residues. With V trimmed by 2 bases and J by 7 bases, 5 bases remained unmatched. This chain's CDR3 is CASSLGGTVNSPLHF. For the CDR3, the DNA is TGTGCCAGCAGCTTAGGGGGGACAGTCAATTCACCCCTCCACTTT.

The chain recombines TRBV11-2 with TRBJ2-7; D uncertain. V shed 1 base and J shed 3 bases, with 7 bases lying between them. CDR3 length equals 13 residues. From germline, CDR1 is SGHAT and CDR2 FQNNGV. The CDR3 DNA reads TGTGCCAGCAGCTTAGTGTTAGACTACGAGCAGTACTTC. This encodes CASSLVLDYEQYF.

The chain links TRBV20-1 to TRBJ1-2, with D possibly TRBD1 on 6 matching bases. Germline assignment: CDR1 DFQATT and CDR2 SNEGSKA (reference sequence). The CDR3 is made up of 11 amino acids. V was trimmed by 6 bases and J by 8 bases, leaving 13 bases between them. The CDR3 protein is CSAGQSVGYTF. DNA of the CDR3: TGCAGTGCCGGACAGTCCGTAGGCTACACCTTC.

The V and J genes are TRBV15 and TRBJ2-2; 12 nucleotides match TRBD1. The trim removed 3 bases at V and 7 bases at J, leaving 6 bases unmatched. The germline V gene encodes CDR1 LNHNV and CDR2 YYDKDF (reference sequence). The CDR3 totals 16 residues. The CDR3 loop is CATSRGQGASSGELFF. CDR3 nucleotide sequence: TGTGCCACCAGCAGGGGACAGGGGGCATCGAGCGGGGAGCTGTTTTTT. Full variable domain (rest looked up from reference TRBV15 and TRBJ2-2): DAMVIQNPRYQVTQFGKPVTLSCSQTLNHNVMYWYQQKSSQAPKLLFHYYDKDFNNEADTPDNFQSRRPNTSFCFLDIRSPGLGDTAMYLCATSRGQGASSGELFFGEGSRLTVL.

The rearrangement uses TRBV4-1 and TRBJ2-6; no clear D gene. V was shortened by 0 bases and J by 0 bases, with 9 bases between the two germline ends. The CDR3 loop spans 17 amino acids. Germline V gene lookup returns CDR1 MGHRA and CDR2 YSYEKL. CDR3 DNA sequence: TGCGCCAGCAGCCAAGATTGGCAGACCTCTGGGGCCAACGTCCTGACTTTC. It translates to CASSQDWQTSGANVLTF.

The genes are TRBV11-2 and TRBJ1-2; tentatively, D is TRBD1 (6 bases). CDR3 length equals 13 residues. Germline CDR1 SGHAT, CDR2 FQNNGV. V dropped 5 bases and J dropped 3 bases, with 10 bases sitting between them. The CDR3: CASSRTGYYGYTF. In DNA form, the CDR3 reads TGTGCCAGCAGCCGCACAGGGTACTATGGCTACACCTTC. Using reference TRBV11-2 and TRBJ1-2 for the parts outside the CDR3, the full variable domain is EAGVAQSPRYKIIEKRQSVAFWCNPISGHATLYWYQQILGQGPKLLIQFQNNGVVDDSQLPKDRFSAERLKGVDSTLKIQPAKLEDSAVYLCASSRTGYYGYTFGSGTRLTVV.

A remark on this clone: Additional DNA sequences in this sample encode the identical CDR3. This chain joins TRBV6-6 and TRBJ1-5, with 10 bases fitting TRBD1. The CDR3 spans 15 residues. V lost 4 bases, J lost 2 bases, and 2 bases stayed unmatched. Germline loops: CDR1 MNHNY, CDR2 SVGAGI (reference sequence). The CDR3 coding sequence is TGTGCCAGCAGTTCGACAGGGGGCGGCAATCAGCCCCAGCATTTT. Translation: CASSSTGGGNQPQHF.

The V gene is TRBV4-1, the J gene TRBJ2-3; possible D gene TRBD1, 5 bases. Germline values: CDR1 MGHRA, CDR2 YSYEKL. V lost 6 bases and J 6 bases, leaving 19 bases between the germline ends. The CDR3 runs 15 residues. The CDR3 DNA is TGCGCCAGCAGTGAATTGGGGCCCAGAAAGGATACGCAGTATTTT. This sequence encodes CASSELGPRKDTQYF.

The chain recombines TRBV2 with TRBJ2-1; D possibly corresponds to TRBD2 (5 bases). The CDR3 is 14 amino acids. Trimming shortened V by 4 bases and J by 8 bases, and 15 bases separated the two germline ends. Looked up from germline, CDR1 is SNHLY and CDR2 is FYNNEI. DNA for the CDR3: TGTGCCAGCAGTGCATGGGAGAATCTCGATGAGCAGTTCTTC. Translated: CASSAWENLDEQFF.

The V call is TRBV5-4, the J call TRBJ2-7, with D tentatively TRBD1 or TRBD2 (7 bases each). CDR3 size: 15 residues. Trimming left V 0 bases short and J 3 bases short, with 13 bases between. The germline CDR1 and CDR2 sequences are SGHNT and YYREEE (reference sequence). CDR3 nucleotide sequence: TGTGCCAGCAGCTTGGGACAGGGAGGGCTCTACGAGCAGTACTTC. It is translated as CASSLGQGGLYEQYF.

The chain links TRBV9 to TRBJ2-7, with 9 bases aligning to TRBD1. Germline CDR1 is SGDLS and CDR2 is YYNGEE. Trimming cost V 4 bases and J 7 bases; bases outside gene matches: 12. The CDR3 covers 15 residues. The CDR3 loop reads CASSLRPGQGQEQYF. CDR3 coding DNA: TGTGCCAGCAGCCTCCGCCCGGGACAGGGACAGGAGCAGTACTTC.

The chain links TRBV28 to TRBJ1-4; D remains ambiguous. The germline V gene has CDR1 MDHEN and CDR2 SYDVKM. The V gene lost 1 base and the J gene lost 4 bases, with 7 bases spanning the gap. The CDR3 is 14 amino acids. The CDR3 DNA follows: TGTGCCAGCAGTTTATTCGTTCATAATGAAAAACTGTTTTTT. This codes for CASSLFVHNEKLFF.

The chain has TRBV19 and TRBJ2-7, with 9 bases matching TRBD1. Trimming cost V 6 bases and J 6 bases; bases outside gene matches: 12. The CDR3 is 15 amino acids. Germline V gene data show CDR1 as LNHDA and CDR2 as SQIVND (reference sequence). CDR3 in DNA: TGTGCCAGTAGATCCATTACAGGGGGCTTTGGCGAGCAGTACTTC. Translation: CASRSITGGFGEQYF.

The J gene is TRBJ1-3, the V gene TRBV4-1; TRBD1 is a possible D gene (5 bases). The length of the CDR3 is 18 residues. Germline V gene data show CDR1 as MGHRA and CDR2 as YSYEKL. Trimming pared 5 bases from V and 3 bases from J, leaving 23 bases between. The CDR3 sequence: CASSSPRGKGAGGNTIYF. The CDR3, as DNA: TGCGCCAGCAGCTCACCAAGGGGCAAGGGAGCAGGTGGAAACACCATATATTTT.

CDR3 sequence: CAWSGRFYNEQFF. The CDR3 DNA follows: TGTGCCTGGAGTGGAAGGTTCTACAATGAGCAGTTCTTC. The chain carries TRBV30 and TRBJ2-1; D gene ambiguous. CDR1 and CDR2 from the germline V gene are GTSNPN and SVGIG (reference sequence). CDR3 length equals 13 residues. V was cut by 1 base and J by 3 bases, with 7 bases left in between. The whole variable domain, filled in from reference TRBV30 and TRBJ2-1, reads SQTIHQWPATLVQPVGSPLSLECTVEGTSNPNLYWYRQAAGRGLQLLFYSVGIGQISSEVPQNLSASRPQDRQFILSSKKLLLSDSGFYLCAWSGRFYNEQFFGPGTRLTVL.

The gene calls are TRBV28 and TRBJ2-4, with D tentatively TRBD1 or TRBD2 (5 bases each). This CDR3 region has 16 residues. V lost 5 bases, J lost 0 bases, and 14 bases lay in between. Germline V gives CDR1 MDHEN, CDR2 SYDVKM. The CDR3 DNA reads TGTGCCAGCAGTCCCAACCCGGGGCTAGCCAAAAACATTCAGTACTTC. Protein sequence: CASSPNPGLAKNIQYF.

The chain links TRBV7-8 to TRBJ1-4, with 8 bases identical to TRBD1. Losses at the gene ends were 3 bases for V and 7 bases for J; bases not matched to a gene: 4. Germline V gene sequence: CDR1 SGHVS, CDR2 FQNEAQ. The CDR3 length is 14 residues. The CDR3 spells CASSFRGRGEKLFF. The CDR3 region has the DNA TGTGCCAGCAGCTTCAGGGGGCGAGGTGAAAAACTGTTTTTT.

This clone was observed a handful of times. This CDR3 is also generated by other DNA sequences in the sample. The chain links TRBV9 to TRBJ2-3; D is perhaps TRBD2 (6 bases). CDR3 length: 14 residues. Germline CDR1 reads SGDLS; CDR2 reads YYNGEE. Trimming shortened V by 0 bases and J by 2 bases, and 7 bases separated the two germline ends. As DNA, the CDR3 is TGTGCCAGCAGCGTAGCGGGGGTCACAGATACGCAGTATTTT. Protein: CASSVAGVTDTQYF. Filled out from reference TRBV9 and TRBJ2-3, the complete variable domain reads DSGVTQTPKHLITATGQRVTLRCSPRSGDLSVYWYQQSLDQGLQFLIQYYNGEERAKGNILERFSAQQFPDLHSELNLSSLELGDSALYFCASSVAGVTDTQYFGPGTRLTVL.

CDR3 bases: TGTGCCATCAGTGGGGACCAGGGGCAAGAGACCCAGTACTTC. It codes for CAISGDQGQETQYF. The V and J genes are TRBV10-3 and TRBJ2-5, with D possibly being TRBD1 (6 bases). The CDR3 runs to 14 residues. V lost 4 bases and J 2 bases, leaving 11 bases between the germline ends. Germline CDR1 reads ENHRY; CDR2 reads SYGVKD.